The 26 T cell receptor beta chains presented below share a single source sample, sequenced in a study of cytomegalovirus exposure and HLA in healthy donors. Produced via immunoSEQ multiplex PCR; TCRdb's table is partial and in-frame only. The sample has under 250,000 clones; roughly 87% are singletons. The material sequenced was PBMCs. These receptors were obtained from a man aged 18 to 30 in good health and CMV-seropositive.

The chain couples TRBV4-2 to TRBJ2-2; TRBD2 agrees at 8 bases. This CDR3 comprises 19 residues. J lost 4 bases, V lost 1 base, and 14 bases had no gene match. The germline CDR1 and CDR2 sequences are LGHNA and YNFKEQ. Here the CDR3 DNA reads TGTGCCAGCAGCCAAGCATCCTTGGCAGCGGGAGTGGGCACCGGGGAGCTGTTTTTT. It specifies CASSQASLAAGVGTGELFF.

The chain carries TRBV19 and TRBJ2-7; D possibly uses TRBD1 or TRBD2 (5 bases each). CDR3 length: 17 residues. Looked up from germline, CDR1 is LNHDA and CDR2 is SQIVND (reference sequence). V was trimmed by 1 base and J by 1 base, leaving 17 bases between them. The CDR3 DNA reads TGTGCCAGTAGTATAGGGTTTTGGGGGACCCAATCCTACGAGCAGTACTTC. It translates to CASSIGFWGTQSYEQYF.

This clone has only one observation. This chain connects TRBV27 to TRBJ2-7, with 10 bases that match TRBD1. The CDR3 sequence is 16 residues long. The trim removed 3 bases at V and 2 bases at J, leaving 7 bases unmatched. Germline CDR1 reads MNHEY; CDR2 reads SMNVEV (reference sequence). CDR3 amino acids: CASSFPDRGRAYEQYF. CDR3 bases: TGTGCCAGCAGTTTCCCGGACAGGGGGAGGGCCTACGAGCAGTACTTC.

The CDR3 sequence: CASGHLAGGPQSYNEQFF. As DNA, the CDR3 is TGTGCCAGCGGTCACCTAGCGGGAGGGCCACAATCCTACAATGAGCAGTTCTTC. The chain employs TRBV28 and TRBJ2-1; TRBD2 matches at 12 bases. From germline, CDR1 is MDHEN and CDR2 SYDVKM. The J segment lost 1 base and the V segment lost 8 bases, leaving 12 bases of the junction unmatched. The CDR3 is 18 amino acids.

V gene TRBV27 combines with J gene TRBJ2-1; 11 bases are a match to TRBD2. Germline-derived CDR1 and CDR2 are MNHEY and SMNVEV (reference sequence). This CDR3 has 13 amino acids. Trimming at V came to 2 bases and at J to 10 bases, leaving 1 base not matched to a gene. CDR3 coding DNA: TGTGCCAGCAGTTTACGACTAGCGGGAGAGCAGTTCTTC. Protein sequence: CASSLRLAGEQFF.

The rearrangement links TRBV11-2 to TRBJ1-2; D possibly corresponds to TRBD1 (5 bases). The germline V gene encodes CDR1 SGHAT and CDR2 FQNNGV. This CDR3 spans 15 amino acids. V was shortened by 1 base and J by 3 bases, with 12 bases between the two germline ends. The CDR3 here is CASSLGPGEYYGYTF. In nucleotides, the CDR3 is TGTGCCAGCAGCTTAGGCCCGGGGGAATACTATGGCTACACCTTC.

This chain uses TRBV25-1 with TRBJ2-2; either TRBD1 or TRBD2 may supply D (6 bases each). Germline V gene data show CDR1 as MGHDK and CDR2 as SYGVNS. Trimming removed 6 bases at V and 7 bases at J, with 18 bases between. The CDR3 is 15 residues long. CDR3 DNA sequence: TGTGCCAGCAGACAGGGAGGCTGGTTTGGCGGGGAGCTGTTTTTT. This codes for CASRQGGWFGGELFF.

The chain carries TRBV27 and TRBJ2-1; D is uncertain. The V end was cut by 6 bases, the J end by 5 bases, with 17 bases between. The CDR3 loop spans 15 amino acids. Looked up from germline, CDR1 is MNHEY and CDR2 is SMNVEV (reference sequence). CDR3 protein: CASSPYSFWDNEQFF. The CDR3, as DNA: TGTGCCAGCAGCCCCTATAGCTTTTGGGACAATGAGCAGTTCTTC.

This clone was seen more than once but under ten times. J is TRBJ2-7 and V is TRBV27, with 14 bases identical to TRBD2. V lost 6 bases and J lost 3; bases outside the gene matches: 10. Per germline, CDR1 MNHEY and CDR2 SMNVEV (reference sequence). The CDR3 consists of 17 residues. The CDR3 loop is CASRKGLAGVVGYEQYF. The CDR3 coding sequence is TGTGCCAGCAGAAAGGGACTAGCGGGAGTAGTAGGCTACGAGCAGTACTTC.

This chain joins TRBV5-1 and TRBJ2-1; TRBD1 matches at 10 bases. CDR1 and CDR2 (germline): SGHRS, YFSETQ. The CDR3 consists of 15 residues. The trim removed 4 bases at V and 7 bases at J, leaving 8 bases unmatched. This CDR3 reads CASSADRGPLNEQFF. The CDR3 DNA follows: TGCGCCAGCAGCGCCGACAGGGGGCCCCTTAATGAGCAGTTCTTC.

This clone has more than one count but fewer than ten. This chain connects TRBV7-9 to TRBJ2-2; the D is unclear. CDR1 SEHNR and CDR2 FQNEAQ come from the germline V gene (reference sequence). This CDR3 spans 12 amino acids. Trimming removed 1 base from V and 5 bases from J, with 2 bases in between. This chain's CDR3 is CASSLGTGELFF. The CDR3 bases are TGTGCCAGCAGCTTAGGAACCGGGGAGCTGTTTTTT.

The chain employs TRBV4-1 and TRBJ2-7; D gene ambiguous. Germline V CDR1 and CDR2: MGHRA, YSYEKL. With 2 bases removed from V and 0 bases from J, the gap between germline ends came to 5 bases. The CDR3 is made up of 13 amino acids. CDR3 nucleotide sequence: TGCGCCAGCAGCCAAACGTACTCCTACGAGCAGTACTTC. As protein: CASSQTYSYEQYF.

The chain joins TRBV9 to TRBJ2-1; D is possibly TRBD2 (6 bases). The CDR3 totals 15 residues. V lost 6 bases to trimming and J lost 8 bases, with 21 bases between them. Per the germline V gene, CDR1 is SGDLS and CDR2 is YYNGEE. Written as DNA, the CDR3 is TGTGCCAGCACCGGAGGGGACGACTATCAAGATGAGCAGTTCTTC. As protein: CASTGGDDYQDEQFF.

For the CDR3, the DNA is TGCGCCAGCAGCCAAGACGGGACAGGGTCCCTTCAAGAGACCCAGTACTTC. Translating gives CASSQDGTGSLQETQYF. The chain recombines TRBV4-1 with TRBJ2-5; 9 nucleotides line up with TRBD1. This CDR3 has 17 amino acids. V was pared by 0 bases and J by 2 bases, with 7 bases of the junction left unmatched. Germline loops: CDR1 MGHRA, CDR2 YSYEKL.

The V call is TRBV10-1, the J call TRBJ2-7; TRBD2 aligns across 13 bases. Germline V CDR1 and CDR2: WNHNN, SYGVQD (reference sequence). Losses at the gene ends were 3 bases for V and 5 bases for J; bases not matched to a gene: 4. This CDR3 is 15 amino acids long. CDR3 sequence: CASSDGLAGEDEQYF. The CDR3 DNA follows: TGCGCCAGCAGTGATGGACTAGCGGGAGAGGACGAGCAGTACTTC.

The gene calls are TRBV5-1 and TRBJ1-1; a weak D match, TRBD1 (6 bases). The CDR3 spans 12 residues. V lost 5 bases, J lost 1 base, and 6 bases lay in between. Germline CDR1 SGHRS, CDR2 YFSETQ. CDR3 DNA sequence: TGCGCCAGCAGACAGGGGAACACTGAAGCTTTCTTT. Protein product: CASRQGNTEAFF. Based on the CDR3 plus reference TRBV5-1 and TRBJ1-1, the full variable domain is KAGVTQTPRYLIKTRGQQVTLSCSPISGHRSVSWYQQTPGQGLQFLFEYFSETQRNKGNFPGRFSGRQFSNSRSEMNVSTLELGDSALYLCASRQGNTEAFFGQGTRLTVV.

This sequence joins TRBV5-4 and TRBJ2-7; 9 positions match TRBD2. Trimming cost V 4 bases and J 4 bases; bases outside gene matches: 12. Germline CDR1 reads SGHNT; CDR2 reads YYREEE (reference sequence). This CDR3 is 16 amino acids long. The DNA for the CDR3 is TGTGCCAGCAGCATCCATGTTTTAGCGGGAGCTTACGAGCAGTACTTC. This encodes CASSIHVLAGAYEQYF.

The J gene is TRBJ1-5, the V gene TRBV7-9, with D possibly being TRBD1 (6 bases). Between the trimmed V and J ends, which lost 1 base and 6 bases, there was a span of 25 bases. Looked up from germline, CDR1 is SEHNR and CDR2 is FQNEAQ (reference sequence). The CDR3 covers 19 residues. For the CDR3, the DNA is TGTGCCAGCAGCTTAGGGAGTGGACCAGGGGCGGTTTTCGGTCAGCCCCAGCATTTT. It yields the protein CASSLGSGPGAVFGQPQHF.

The chain carries TRBV27 and TRBJ2-5; the D is unclear. CDR3 length: 15 amino acids. V shed 8 bases and J shed 2 bases, with 18 bases lying between them. The germline gives CDR1 MNHEY, CDR2 SMNVEV (reference sequence). The CDR3, as DNA: TGTGCCAGCGGTAGAGGCGGTGGGGTACAAGAGACCCAGTACTTC. It specifies CASGRGGGVQETQYF.

The chain has TRBV28 and TRBJ2-1; 10 bases align to TRBD2. This CDR3 has 17 residues. The V gene end was trimmed by 8 bases and the J gene end by 6 bases; junction bases not matched to a gene: 16. Germline values: CDR1 MDHEN, CDR2 SYDVKM. CDR3 bases: TGTGCCAGCTACCCCTGGACTAGCGGCTTCGGGACCAATGAGCAGTTCTTC. The encoded protein is CASYPWTSGFGTNEQFF.

V and J are TRBV5-1 and TRBJ2-1; possibly TRBD1 for D (5 bases). The CDR3 runs to 16 residues. V was clipped by 6 bases and J by 0 bases, with 16 bases between them. From germline, CDR1 is SGHRS and CDR2 YFSETQ. CDR3 sequence reads: CASNYRPVRSYNEQFF. Written as DNA, the CDR3 is TGCGCCAGCAATTACAGGCCAGTCCGCTCCTACAATGAGCAGTTCTTC. Full variable domain (rest looked up from reference TRBV5-1 and TRBJ2-1): KAGVTQTPRYLIKTRGQQVTLSCSPISGHRSVSWYQQTPGQGLQFLFEYFSETQRNKGNFPGRFSGRQFSNSRSEMNVSTLELGDSALYLCASNYRPVRSYNEQFFGPGTRLTVL.

The rearrangement links TRBV6-5 to TRBJ2-2; tentatively, D is TRBD1 (6 bases). CDR3 length equals 14 residues. Germline V CDR1 and CDR2: MNHEY, SVGAGI. The V end lost 9 bases, the J end lost 0 bases, and 11 bases lay between the germline ends. In nucleotides, the CDR3 is TGTGCCAGTTCCCGGGACACGAACACCGGGGAGCTGTTTTTT. It encodes CASSRDTNTGELFF.

The chain uses TRBV11-2 and TRBJ2-7; 7 positions agree with TRBD2. The germline V gene encodes CDR1 SGHAT and CDR2 FQNNGV. Unmatched junction bases numbered 4, after V lost 5 bases and J lost 9 bases. CDR3 length: 11 amino acids. The CDR3 DNA reads TGTGCCAGCAGCGCCGGGGGGACGCAGTACTTC. Protein sequence: CASSAGGTQYF.

This clone was found once. This sequence joins TRBV27 and TRBJ2-7, with a tentative D call TRBD2 (6 bases). Trimming stripped 5 bases from V and 1 base from J, with 9 bases between. This CDR3 spans 13 amino acids. Germline loops: CDR1 MNHEY, CDR2 SMNVEV (reference sequence). In DNA form, the CDR3 reads TGTGCCAGCAGTATCCGGGAGTCCTACGAGCAGTACTTC. Translating gives CASSIRESYEQYF.

This clone was observed a handful of times. V usage is TRBV6-1 and J usage is TRBJ2-7; D tentatively reads TRBD1 or TRBD2 (5 bases each). V was cut by 6 bases and J by 5 bases, with 20 bases left in between. CDR3 length equals 15 residues. Per germline, CDR1 MNHNS and CDR2 SASEGT. In DNA form, the CDR3 reads TGTGCCAGCAGCGAACGTGCGGGTGGGGACGACGAGCAGTACTTC. Translation gives CASSERAGGDDEQYF.

The V call is TRBV19, the J call TRBJ1-2, with D unclear. Germline CDR1 reads LNHDA; CDR2 reads SQIVND (reference sequence). V gave up 2 bases and J gave up 4 bases, with 8 bases separating them. The CDR3 is made up of 13 amino acids. This CDR3 is CASSISRLYGYTF. In nucleotides, the CDR3 is TGTGCCAGTAGTATAAGTCGGCTCTATGGCTACACCTTC.